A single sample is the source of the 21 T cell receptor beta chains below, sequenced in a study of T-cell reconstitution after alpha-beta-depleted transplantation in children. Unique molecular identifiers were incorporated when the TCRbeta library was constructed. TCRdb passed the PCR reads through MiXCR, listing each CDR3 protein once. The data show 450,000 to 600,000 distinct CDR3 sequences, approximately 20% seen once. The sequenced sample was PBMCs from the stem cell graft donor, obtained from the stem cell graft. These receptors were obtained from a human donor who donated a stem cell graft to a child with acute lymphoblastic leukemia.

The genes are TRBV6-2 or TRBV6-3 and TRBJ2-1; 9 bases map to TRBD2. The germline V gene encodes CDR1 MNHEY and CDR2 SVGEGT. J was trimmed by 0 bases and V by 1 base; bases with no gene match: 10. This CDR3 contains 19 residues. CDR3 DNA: TGTGCCAGCAGTTACTGGCGACTAGCGGAGGGGAGCTCCTACAATGAGCAGTTCTTC. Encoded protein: CASSYWRLAEGSSYNEQFF.

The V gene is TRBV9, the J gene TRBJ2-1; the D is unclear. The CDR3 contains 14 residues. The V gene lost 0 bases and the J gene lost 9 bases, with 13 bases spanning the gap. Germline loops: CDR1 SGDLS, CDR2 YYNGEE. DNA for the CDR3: TGTGCCAGCAGCGTAGGGTCCAGTAGCTTTGAGCAGTTCTTC. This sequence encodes CASSVGSSSFEQFF.

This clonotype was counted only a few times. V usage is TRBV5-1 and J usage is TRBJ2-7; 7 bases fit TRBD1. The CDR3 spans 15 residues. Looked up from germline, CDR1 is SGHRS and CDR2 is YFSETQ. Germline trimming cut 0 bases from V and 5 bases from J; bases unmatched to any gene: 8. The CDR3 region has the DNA TGCGCCAGCAGCTTGGCAGGGGGAATAATTGACGAGCAGTACTTC. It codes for CASSLAGGIIDEQYF.

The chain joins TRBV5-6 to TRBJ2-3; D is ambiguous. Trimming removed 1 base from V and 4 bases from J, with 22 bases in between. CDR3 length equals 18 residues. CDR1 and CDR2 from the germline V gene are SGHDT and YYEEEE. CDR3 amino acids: CASSLFGAALVGPDTQYF. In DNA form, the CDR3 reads TGTGCCAGCAGCTTGTTCGGTGCGGCTCTGGTAGGTCCAGATACGCAGTATTTT.

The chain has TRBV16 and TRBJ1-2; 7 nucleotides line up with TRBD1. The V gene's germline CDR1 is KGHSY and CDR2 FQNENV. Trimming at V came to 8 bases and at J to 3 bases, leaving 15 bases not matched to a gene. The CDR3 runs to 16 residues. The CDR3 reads CASGSYSTGSDYGYTF. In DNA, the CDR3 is TGTGCCAGCGGGTCTTATTCGACAGGGTCTGACTATGGCTACACCTTC.

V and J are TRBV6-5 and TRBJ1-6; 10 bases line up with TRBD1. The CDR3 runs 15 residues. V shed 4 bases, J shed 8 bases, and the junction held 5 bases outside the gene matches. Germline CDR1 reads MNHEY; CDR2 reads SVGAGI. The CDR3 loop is CASSFDRGPDSPLHF. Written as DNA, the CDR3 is TGTGCCAGCAGTTTTGACAGGGGGCCGGATTCACCCCTCCACTTT.

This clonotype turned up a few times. CDR3 coding DNA: TGCAGTGCTAGAGATATCCCCCCCTACGAGCAGTACTTC. This gives the protein CSARDIPPYEQYF. The chain is built from TRBV20-1 and TRBJ2-7; D is uncertain. V was shortened by 0 bases and J by 2 bases, with 8 bases between the two germline ends. Looked up from germline, CDR1 is DFQATT and CDR2 is SNEGSKA (reference sequence). The CDR3 loop spans 13 amino acids.

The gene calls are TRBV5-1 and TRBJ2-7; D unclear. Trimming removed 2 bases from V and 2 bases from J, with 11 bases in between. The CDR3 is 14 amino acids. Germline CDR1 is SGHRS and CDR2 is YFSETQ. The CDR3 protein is CASSFEPSPYEQYF. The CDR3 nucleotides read TGCGCCAGCAGCTTTGAACCCAGCCCCTACGAGCAGTACTTC. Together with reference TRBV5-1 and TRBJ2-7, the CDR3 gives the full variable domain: KAGVTQTPRYLIKTRGQQVTLSCSPISGHRSVSWYQQTPGQGLQFLFEYFSETQRNKGNFPGRFSGRQFSNSRSEMNVSTLELGDSALYLCASSFEPSPYEQYFGPGTRLTVT.

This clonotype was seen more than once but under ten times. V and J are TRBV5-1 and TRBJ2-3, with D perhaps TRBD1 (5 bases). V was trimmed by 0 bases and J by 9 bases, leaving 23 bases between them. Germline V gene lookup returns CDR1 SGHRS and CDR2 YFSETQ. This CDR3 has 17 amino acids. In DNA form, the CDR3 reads TGCGCCAGCAGCTTGGTTGAGCCCTATTCTAACGCAGGGACGCAGTATTTT. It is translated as CASSLVEPYSNAGTQYF.

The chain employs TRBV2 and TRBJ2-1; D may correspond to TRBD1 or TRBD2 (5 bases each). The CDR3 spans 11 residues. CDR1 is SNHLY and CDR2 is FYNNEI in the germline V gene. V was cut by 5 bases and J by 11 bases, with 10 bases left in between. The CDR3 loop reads CASSPTGQQFF. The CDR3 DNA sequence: TGTGCCAGCAGTCCTACGGGGCAGCAGTTCTTC.

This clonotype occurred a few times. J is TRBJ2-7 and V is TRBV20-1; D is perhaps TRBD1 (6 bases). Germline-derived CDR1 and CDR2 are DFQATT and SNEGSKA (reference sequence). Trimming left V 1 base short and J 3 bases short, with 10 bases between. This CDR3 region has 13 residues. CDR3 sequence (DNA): TGCAGTGCTAGAGGCGTCAGGGGCTACGAGCAGTACTTC. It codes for CSARGVRGYEQYF.

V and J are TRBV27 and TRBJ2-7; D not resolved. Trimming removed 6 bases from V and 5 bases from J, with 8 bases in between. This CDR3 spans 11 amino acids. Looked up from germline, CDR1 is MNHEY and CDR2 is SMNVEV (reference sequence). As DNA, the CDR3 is TGTGCCAGCAGCCACTTCAACGAGCAGTACTTC. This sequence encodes CASSHFNEQYF.

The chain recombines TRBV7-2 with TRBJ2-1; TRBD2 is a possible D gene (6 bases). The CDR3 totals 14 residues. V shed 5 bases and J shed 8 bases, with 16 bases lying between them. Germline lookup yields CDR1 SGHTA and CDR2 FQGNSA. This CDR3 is CASSPPGVRDEQFF. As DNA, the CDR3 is TGTGCCAGCAGCCCCCCGGGGGTTAGGGATGAGCAGTTCTTC.

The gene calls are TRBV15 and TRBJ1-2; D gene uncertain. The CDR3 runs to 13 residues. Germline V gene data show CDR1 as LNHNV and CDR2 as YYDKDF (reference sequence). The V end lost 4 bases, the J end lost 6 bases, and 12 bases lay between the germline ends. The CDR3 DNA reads TGTGCCACCAGCAATGCACACTTCGATGGCTACACCTTC. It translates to CATSNAHFDGYTF. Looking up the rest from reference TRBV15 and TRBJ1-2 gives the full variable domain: DAMVIQNPRYQVTQFGKPVTLSCSQTLNHNVMYWYQQKSSQAPKLLFHYYDKDFNNEADTPDNFQSRRPNTSFCFLDIRSPGLGDTAMYLCATSNAHFDGYTFGSGTRLTVV.

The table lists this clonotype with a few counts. The CDR3 is CASTSGWLAGAFTYNEQFF. The CDR3 DNA is TGTGCCAGCACCTCAGGTTGGCTAGCGGGAGCCTTCACCTACAATGAGCAGTTCTTC. The rearrangement joins TRBV12-3 or TRBV12-4 to TRBJ2-1, with 10 bases matching TRBD2. The CDR3 length is 19 residues. Trimming removed 7 bases from V and 2 bases from J; junction bases left unmatched: 17.

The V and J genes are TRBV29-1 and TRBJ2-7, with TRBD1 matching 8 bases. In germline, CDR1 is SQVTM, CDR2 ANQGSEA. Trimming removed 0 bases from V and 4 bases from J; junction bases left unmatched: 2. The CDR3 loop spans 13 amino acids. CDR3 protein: CSVEDHRGYEQYF. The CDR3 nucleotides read TGCAGCGTTGAAGACCACAGGGGGTACGAGCAGTACTTC.

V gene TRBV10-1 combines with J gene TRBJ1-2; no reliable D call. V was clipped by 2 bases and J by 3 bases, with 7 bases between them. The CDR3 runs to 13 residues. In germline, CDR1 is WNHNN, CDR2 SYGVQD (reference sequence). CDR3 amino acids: CASSENFDYGYTF. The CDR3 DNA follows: TGCGCCAGCAGTGAGAATTTCGACTATGGCTACACCTTC.

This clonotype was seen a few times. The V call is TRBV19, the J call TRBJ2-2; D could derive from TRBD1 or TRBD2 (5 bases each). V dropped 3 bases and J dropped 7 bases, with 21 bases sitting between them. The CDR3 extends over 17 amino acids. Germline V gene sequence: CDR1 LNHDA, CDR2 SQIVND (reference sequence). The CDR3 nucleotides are TGTGCCAGTAGTATGTCCCGAGGGGAGCGCTCGGACGGGGAGCTGTTTTTT. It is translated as CASSMSRGERSDGELFF.

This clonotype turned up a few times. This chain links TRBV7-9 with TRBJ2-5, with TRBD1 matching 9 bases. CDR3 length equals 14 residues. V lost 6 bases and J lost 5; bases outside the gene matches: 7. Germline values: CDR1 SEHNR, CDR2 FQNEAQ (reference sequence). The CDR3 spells CASRRGQGSETQYF. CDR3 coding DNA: TGTGCCAGCAGACGGGGACAGGGTAGCGAGACCCAGTACTTC.

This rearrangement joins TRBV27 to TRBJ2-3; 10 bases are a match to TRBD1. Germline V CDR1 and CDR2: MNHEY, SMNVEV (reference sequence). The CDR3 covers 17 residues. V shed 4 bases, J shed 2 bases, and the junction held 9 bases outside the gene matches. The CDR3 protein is CASSSRTGGPSTDTQYF. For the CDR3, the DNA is TGTGCCAGCAGTTCCCGGACAGGGGGTCCATCCACAGATACGCAGTATTTT.

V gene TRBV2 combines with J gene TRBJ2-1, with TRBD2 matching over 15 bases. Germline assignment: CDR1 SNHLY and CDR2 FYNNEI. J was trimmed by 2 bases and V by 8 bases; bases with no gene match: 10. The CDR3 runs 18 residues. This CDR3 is CASGGTSGRTFTYNEQFF. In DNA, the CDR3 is TGTGCCAGCGGGGGGACTAGCGGGAGGACCTTCACCTACAATGAGCAGTTCTTC.